This T cell receptor beta chain is from a study of blood T cells in healthy people across ages. For the study at large: Template switching caught about one barcoded beta molecule for each two T cells.

With a J-beta primer mix and a sample-barcoded 5' primer, a second PCR ran 7 to 11 cycles. In TCRdb, the 5' RACE reads were re-called with MiXCR into one record per CDR3 protein. In the table there are fewer than 800,000 distinct CDR3 sequences, about 52% of which are singletons. In this sample, this clonotype turned up a few times. As yet, its antigen is unknown. Study-wide points: PBMCs left unsorted prevented a conclusive naive versus antigen-experienced comparison. Researchers report that TCR beta diversity correlated strongly with naive T cell percentage. In long-lived donors, naive CD4+ cell counts and diversity exceeded those of aged donors.

Germline lookup yields CDR1 SQVTM and CDR2 ANQGSEA. This CDR3 has 13 residues. V lost 6 bases, J lost 6 bases, and 11 bases stayed unmatched. The chain links TRBV29-1 to TRBJ2-7; 7 positions agree with TRBD1. Material for sequencing was blood. This sequence was found in a woman aged 55-69 years in good health. The CDR3 region has the DNA TGCAGCGTCGAACCCCGACAGGGTGGCGAGCAGTACTTC. As protein: CSVEPRQGGEQYF.